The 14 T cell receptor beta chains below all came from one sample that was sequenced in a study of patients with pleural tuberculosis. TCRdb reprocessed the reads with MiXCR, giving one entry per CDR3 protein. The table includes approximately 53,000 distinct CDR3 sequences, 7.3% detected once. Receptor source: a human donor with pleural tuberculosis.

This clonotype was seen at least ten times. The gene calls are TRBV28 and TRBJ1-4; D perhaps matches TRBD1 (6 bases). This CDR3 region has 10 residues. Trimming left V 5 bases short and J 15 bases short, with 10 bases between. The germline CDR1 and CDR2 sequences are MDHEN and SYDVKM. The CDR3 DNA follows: TGTGCCAGCAGTCAAGGACAGATGTTTTTT. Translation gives CASSQGQMFF.

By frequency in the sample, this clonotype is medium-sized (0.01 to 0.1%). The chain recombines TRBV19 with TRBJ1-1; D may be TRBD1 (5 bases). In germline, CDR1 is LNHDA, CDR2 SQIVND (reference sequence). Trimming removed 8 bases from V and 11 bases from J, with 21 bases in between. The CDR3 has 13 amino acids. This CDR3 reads CASAIPLTGDAFF. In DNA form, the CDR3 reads TGTGCCAGTGCCATCCCCCTAACAGGAGACGCTTTCTTT.

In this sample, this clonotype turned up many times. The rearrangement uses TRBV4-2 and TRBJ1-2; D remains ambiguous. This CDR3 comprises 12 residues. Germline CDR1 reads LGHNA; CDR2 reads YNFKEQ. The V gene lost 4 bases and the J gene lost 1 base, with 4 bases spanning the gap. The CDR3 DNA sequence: TGTGCCAGCAGCCCTAATAACTATGGCTACACCTTC. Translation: CASSPNNYGYTF.

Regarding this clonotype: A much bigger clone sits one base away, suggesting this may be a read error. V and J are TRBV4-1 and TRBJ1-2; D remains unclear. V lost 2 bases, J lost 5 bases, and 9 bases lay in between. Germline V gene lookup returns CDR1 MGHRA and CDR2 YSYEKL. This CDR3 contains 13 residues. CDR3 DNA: TGCGCCAGCAGCCAATTAGGGTTATATGGCTACACCTTC. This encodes CASSQLGLYGYTF.

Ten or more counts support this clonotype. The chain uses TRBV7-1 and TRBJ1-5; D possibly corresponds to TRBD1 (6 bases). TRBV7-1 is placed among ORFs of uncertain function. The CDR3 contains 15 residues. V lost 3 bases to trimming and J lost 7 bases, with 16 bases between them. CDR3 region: CASSSGTRGGQPQHF. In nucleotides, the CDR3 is TGTGCCAGCAGCTCCGGGACAAGGGGAGGACAGCCCCAGCATTTT.

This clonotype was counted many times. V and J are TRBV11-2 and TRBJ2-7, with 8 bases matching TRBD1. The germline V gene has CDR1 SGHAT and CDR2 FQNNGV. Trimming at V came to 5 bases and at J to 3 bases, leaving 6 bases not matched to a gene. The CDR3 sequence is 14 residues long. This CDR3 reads CASSISGTGYEQYV. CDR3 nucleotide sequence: TGTGCCAGCAGCATCTCGGGGACAGGCTACGAGCAGTACGTC.

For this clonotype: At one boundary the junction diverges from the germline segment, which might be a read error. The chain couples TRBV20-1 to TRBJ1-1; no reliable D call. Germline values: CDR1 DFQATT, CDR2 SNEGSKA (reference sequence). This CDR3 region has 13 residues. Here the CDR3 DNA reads TGCAGTGCTCTGGTCACCATGAACACTGAAGCTCTCTTT. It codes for CSALVTMNTEALF.

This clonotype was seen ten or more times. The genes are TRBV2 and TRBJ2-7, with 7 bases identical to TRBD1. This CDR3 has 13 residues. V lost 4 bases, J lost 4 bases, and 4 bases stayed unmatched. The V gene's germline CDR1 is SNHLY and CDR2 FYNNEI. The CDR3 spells CASSGTGDYEQYF. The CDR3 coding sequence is TGTGCCAGCAGTGGGACAGGTGATTACGAGCAGTACTTC.

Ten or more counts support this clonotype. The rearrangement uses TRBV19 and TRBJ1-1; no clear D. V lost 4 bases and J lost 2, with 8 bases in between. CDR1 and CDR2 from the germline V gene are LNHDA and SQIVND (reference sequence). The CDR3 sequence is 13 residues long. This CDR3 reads CASSTAVNTEAFF. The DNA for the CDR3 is TGTGCCAGTAGTACGGCAGTAAACACTGAAGCTTTCTTT.

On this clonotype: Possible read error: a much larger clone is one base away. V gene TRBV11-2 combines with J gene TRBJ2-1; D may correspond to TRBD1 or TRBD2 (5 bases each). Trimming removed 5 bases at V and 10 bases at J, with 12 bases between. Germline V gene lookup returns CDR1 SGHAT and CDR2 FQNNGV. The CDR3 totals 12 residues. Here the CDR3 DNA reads TGTGCCAGCAGCCCGAGGGGAGACGAGCAGTTCTTC. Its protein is CASSPRGDEQFF.

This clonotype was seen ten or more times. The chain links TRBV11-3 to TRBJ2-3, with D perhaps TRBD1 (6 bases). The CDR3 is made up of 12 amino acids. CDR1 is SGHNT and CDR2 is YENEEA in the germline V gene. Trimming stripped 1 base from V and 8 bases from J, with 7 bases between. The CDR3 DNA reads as TGTGCCAGCAGCTTAGTAGGGGGTACGCAGTATTTT. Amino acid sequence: CASSLVGGTQYF.

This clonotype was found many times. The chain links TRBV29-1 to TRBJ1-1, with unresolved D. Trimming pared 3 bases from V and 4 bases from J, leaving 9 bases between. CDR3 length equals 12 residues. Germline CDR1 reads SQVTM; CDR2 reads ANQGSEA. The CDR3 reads CSVESSSTEAFF. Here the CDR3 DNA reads TGCAGCGTTGAGAGTTCGAGCACTGAAGCTTTCTTT. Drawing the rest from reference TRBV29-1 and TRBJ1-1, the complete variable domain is SAVISQKPSRDICQRGTSLTIQCQVDSQVTMMFWYRQQPGQSLTLIATANQGSEATYESGFVIDKFPISRPNLTFSTLTVSNMSPEDSSIYLCSVESSSTEAFFGQGTRLTVV.

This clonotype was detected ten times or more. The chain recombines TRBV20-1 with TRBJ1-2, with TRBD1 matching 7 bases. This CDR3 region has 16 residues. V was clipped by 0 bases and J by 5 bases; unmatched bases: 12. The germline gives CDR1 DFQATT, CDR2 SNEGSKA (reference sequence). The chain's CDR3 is CSAREGFWGTAYGYTF. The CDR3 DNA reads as TGCAGTGCTAGAGAGGGCTTTTGGGGGACAGCTTATGGCTACACCTTC.

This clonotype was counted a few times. This CDR3 reads CASSEAVRTEFQETQYF. For the CDR3, the DNA is TGTGCCAGCAGTGAAGCGGTCAGGACCGAATTCCAAGAGACCCAGTACTTC. The V and J genes are TRBV2 and TRBJ2-5; D remains unclear. V lost 0 bases and J lost 1, with 15 bases in between. The CDR3 extends over 17 amino acids. CDR1 is SNHLY and CDR2 is FYNNEI in the germline V gene.